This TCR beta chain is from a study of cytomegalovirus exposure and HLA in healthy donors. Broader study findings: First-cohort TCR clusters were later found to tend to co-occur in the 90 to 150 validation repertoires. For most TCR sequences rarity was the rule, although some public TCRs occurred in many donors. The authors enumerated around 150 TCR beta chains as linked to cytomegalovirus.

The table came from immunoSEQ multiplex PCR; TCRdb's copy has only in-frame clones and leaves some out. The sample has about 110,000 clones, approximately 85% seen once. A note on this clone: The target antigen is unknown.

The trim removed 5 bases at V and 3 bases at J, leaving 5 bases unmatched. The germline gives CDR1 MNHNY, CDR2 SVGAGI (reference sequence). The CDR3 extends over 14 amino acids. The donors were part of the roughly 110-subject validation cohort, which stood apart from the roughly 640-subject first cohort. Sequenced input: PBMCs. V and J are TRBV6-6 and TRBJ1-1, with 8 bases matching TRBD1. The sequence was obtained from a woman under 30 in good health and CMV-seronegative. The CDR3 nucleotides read TGTGCCAGCAGTAGCCAGGGGGCGGACACTGAAGCTTTCTTT. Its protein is CASSSQGADTEAFF.